This passage covers 17 T cell receptor beta chains from one sample sequenced in a study of T cells in Graves' hyperthyroidism and ophthalmopathy. RNA transcripts provided the source from which TCR beta CDR3 regions were amplified. Initially, a first-round RT-PCR of the TCR CDR3 employed the HTBI primer set. TCRdb ran MiXCR on the multiplex PCR reads and lists one entry per CDR3 protein. The sample yields around 720,000 distinct CDR3 sequences, roughly a third seen once. The specimen was blood. The receptors come from a woman in her thirties or forties with Graves' hyperthyroidism.

This clonotype has ten or more counts. V usage is TRBV6-6 and J usage is TRBJ1-4; D is possibly TRBD1 (6 bases). The CDR3 has 15 amino acids. Trimming shortened V by 6 bases and J by 3 bases, and 14 bases separated the two germline ends. The germline V gene has CDR1 MNHNY and CDR2 SVGAGI (reference sequence). DNA for the CDR3: TGTGCCAGCAGCCGCACAGGGACGGCTAATGAAAAACTGTTTTTT. The encoded protein is CASSRTGTANEKLFF.

This clonotype has only a few counts. CDR3 sequence: CASIIERTEAFF. The CDR3, as DNA: TGTGCCAGCATAATAGAGCGCACTGAAGCTTTCTTT. This chain links TRBV2 with TRBJ1-1; D not certain. Per the germline V gene, CDR1 is SNHLY and CDR2 is FYNNEI. The CDR3 has 12 residues. Trimming removed 7 bases at V and 4 bases at J, with 10 bases between.

The chain uses TRBV7-8 and TRBJ2-7, with 9 bases aligning to TRBD2. Per germline, CDR1 SGHVS and CDR2 FQNEAQ. The length of the CDR3 is 15 residues. The J segment lost 6 bases and the V segment lost 1 base, leaving 7 bases of the junction unmatched. This CDR3 is CASSLGSGRRPEQYF. The CDR3 region has the DNA TGTGCCAGCAGCTTAGGGAGCGGGAGGCGGCCCGAGCAGTACTTC.

The genes are TRBV20-1 and TRBJ1-3; D remains ambiguous. Germline loops: CDR1 DFQATT, CDR2 SNEGSKA (reference sequence). The CDR3 totals 15 residues. The germline V and J ends were trimmed by 6 bases and 0 bases, with 15 bases remaining between them. The CDR3 loop reads CSAKDLTSSGNTIYF. The CDR3 bases are TGCAGTGCAAAGGACCTTACGAGCTCTGGAAACACCATATATTTT.

As regards this clonotype: Sequence at one end of the junction differs from germline and may be a read error. This rearrangement joins TRBV13 to TRBJ2-7, with a possible D match to TRBD1 (6 bases). The CDR3 has 16 residues. Germline V gene sequence: CDR1 PRHDT, CDR2 FYEKMQ (reference sequence). CDR3 nucleotide sequence: TGTGCCAGCAGCGTAGGAACAGGGCCGGGCTCCTACGAGCAGTACTTC. This encodes CASSVGTGPGSYEQYF.

This clonotype came up many times. The chain recombines TRBV10-3 with TRBJ1-4, with D unclear. CDR3 length: 12 residues. V dropped 11 bases and J dropped 6 bases, with 13 bases sitting between them. CDR1 is ENHRY and CDR2 is SYGVKD in the germline V gene. This CDR3 is CAVKDWDEKLFF. The CDR3 nucleotides read TGTGCCGTCAAAGATTGGGATGAAAAACTGTTTTTT.

This chain links TRBV7-9 with TRBJ2-7, with D perhaps given as TRBD1 or TRBD2 (6 bases each). Germline CDR1 and CDR2: SEHNR and FQNEAQ (reference sequence). The ends were cut back, 0 bases at V and 3 bases at J, with 12 bases in the middle. The CDR3 runs to 15 residues. CDR3 in DNA: TGTGCCAGCAGCTTAGCTCCGGGGGCGAACTACGAGCAGTACTTC. As protein: CASSLAPGANYEQYF. The whole variable domain, remainder taken from reference TRBV7-9 and TRBJ2-7, is DTGVSQNPRHKITKRGQNVTFRCDPISEHNRLYWYRQTLGQGPEFLTYFQNEAQLEKSRLLSDRFSAERPKGSFSTLEIQRTEQGDSAMYLCASSLAPGANYEQYFGPGTRLTVT.

The J gene is TRBJ2-2, the V gene TRBV12-3 or TRBV12-4; D gene uncertain. The CDR3 is made up of 9 amino acids. Trimming removed 7 bases at V and 8 bases at J, with 2 bases between. The CDR3 bases are TGTGCCAGCAAAGGGGAGCTGTTTTTT. Amino acids: CASKGELFF.

The sample holds many counts of this clonotype. The chain joins TRBV10-3 to TRBJ1-1; 9 positions agree with TRBD1. CDR1 is ENHRY, CDR2 SYGVKD, per germline. The V and J ends lost 5 bases and 3 bases, in that order; junction bases with no gene match: 1. The CDR3 runs to 13 residues. The CDR3 nucleotides are TGTGCCATCAGTCGGACAGGGGACACTGAAGCTTTCTTT. Amino acid sequence: CAISRTGDTEAFF.

This clonotype is a singleton in its sample. Given a much more abundant clone one base away, this may be a read error. The V and J genes are TRBV6-5 and TRBJ1-2; 7 bases are shared with TRBD1. This CDR3 comprises 12 residues. Losses at the gene ends were 7 bases for V and 5 bases for J; bases not matched to a gene: 4. CDR1 MNHEY and CDR2 SVGAGI come from the germline V gene. In DNA form, the CDR3 reads TGTGCCAGCATAACAGGGGTTTATGGCTACACCTTC. Its protein is CASITGVYGYTF.

The J gene is TRBJ2-5, the V gene TRBV6-6; 7 bases fit TRBD1. The CDR3 is made up of 16 amino acids. Germline V gene lookup returns CDR1 MNHNY and CDR2 SVGAGI (reference sequence). Trimming cost V 2 bases and J 0 bases; bases outside gene matches: 6. The CDR3 DNA is TGTGCCAGCAGTTACGCTCAGGGGGTCCACCAAGAGACCCAGTACTTC. Encoded protein: CASSYAQGVHQETQYF.

As to this clonotype: A much larger clonotype is one base distant, so this may be a read error. The DNA of the CDR3 is TGCAGCGTTGAAGCTATTCCGGCAGGGCCCCATCAAGAGACCCAGTACTTC. It is translated as CSVEAIPAGPHQETQYF. The chain is built from TRBV29-1 and TRBJ2-5; possibly TRBD1 for D (5 bases). The ends were cut back, 1 base at V and 2 bases at J, with 20 bases in the middle. This CDR3 is built from 17 residues. Germline CDR1 and CDR2: SQVTM and ANQGSEA. Combining the CDR3 with reference TRBV29-1 and TRBJ2-5 gives the whole variable domain SAVISQKPSRDICQRGTSLTIQCQVDSQVTMMFWYRQQPGQSLTLIATANQGSEATYESGFVIDKFPISRPNLTFSTLTVSNMSPEDSSIYLCSVEAIPAGPHQETQYFGPGTRLLVL.

Comment on this clonotype: A much larger clonotype is one base distant, so this may be a read error. The chain uses TRBV5-6 and TRBJ1-2, with D possibly matching TRBD1 (5 bases). The ends were cut back, 3 bases at V and 4 bases at J, with 16 bases in the middle. This CDR3 contains 15 residues. The V gene's germline CDR1 is SGHDT and CDR2 YYEEEE. CDR3 DNA sequence: TGTGCCAGCAGCTACCGAACCAGGAGGGGCTATGGCTACACCTTC. Residues: CASSYRTRRGYGYTF.

This sequence joins TRBV29-1 and TRBJ1-1; a possible D gene is TRBD1 (6 bases). The length of the CDR3 is 14 residues. Trimming pared 6 bases from V and 1 base from J, leaving 15 bases between. Germline V gene data show CDR1 as SQVTM and CDR2 as ANQGSEA. CDR3 sequence (DNA): TGCAGCGTCCCGACAGGAGGGGAGAACACTGAAGCTTTCTTT. It yields the protein CSVPTGGENTEAFF.

This chain connects TRBV29-1 to TRBJ2-1; 8 bases align to TRBD2. Per germline, CDR1 SQVTM and CDR2 ANQGSEA. The CDR3 is 14 amino acids. Trimming at V came to 4 bases and at J to 6 bases, leaving 8 bases not matched to a gene. The CDR3 sequence is CSVGGLEGANEQFF. CDR3 DNA sequence: TGCAGCGTTGGGGGACTAGAAGGGGCCAATGAGCAGTTCTTC.

There are many counts of this clonotype. The V and J genes are TRBV10-1 and TRBJ1-1; D might be TRBD1 (5 bases). There are 12 residues in the CDR3. The V gene's germline CDR1 is WNHNN and CDR2 SYGVQD (reference sequence). Trimming left V 3 bases short and J 10 bases short, with 12 bases between. DNA for the CDR3: TGCGCCAGCAGTGATCAGGGAAGAGCAGCTTTCTTT. It translates to CASSDQGRAAFF.

J is TRBJ1-2 and V is TRBV13, with 7 bases aligning to TRBD1. CDR3 length equals 15 residues. Trimming at V came to 5 bases and at J to 6 bases, leaving 12 bases not matched to a gene. CDR1 PRHDT and CDR2 FYEKMQ come from the germline V gene (reference sequence). CDR3 amino acids: CASSIKPMTGNGYTF. DNA for the CDR3: TGTGCCAGCAGCATCAAGCCAATGACAGGGAATGGCTACACCTTC.